This entry is about one T cell receptor (beta chain). Its antigen is undetermined. The data were obtained in a study of cytomegalovirus exposure and HLA in healthy donors. General study points: Sequencing likely produced, as an artifact, a cluster of highly shared sequence variants. Common viral pathogens seemed to be connected with several of the most significant clusters, according to a later analysis.

The CDR3 contains 12 residues. V was trimmed by 4 bases and J by 7 bases, leaving 12 bases between them. CDR1 is SQVTM and CDR2 is ANQGSEA in the germline V gene. The study ran its PCR with 60 Vbeta and 13 Jbeta primers. The assay was immunoSEQ multiplex PCR, and TCRdb's table has in-frame clones only and misses some. The specimen's table records 60,000 to 70,000 clones. Sequencing was performed on PBMCs. This clonotype originated in a boy aged 5 to 17 in good health and CMV-seronegative. The V gene is TRBV29-1, the J gene TRBJ2-3, with D unclear. The CDR3 region has the DNA TGCAGCGTTGTTCTTCGGAGTAATACGCAGTATTTT. Amino acid sequence: CSVVLRSNTQYF.